The rows below give T cell receptor beta chains drawn from one sample of a study of cytomegalovirus exposure and HLA in healthy donors. Using immunoSEQ multiplex PCR, the repertoire was profiled, and TCRdb retains in-frame clones only, with some absent. The repertoire consists of under 200,000 clones, with around nine tenths occurring once and the leading ten covering 0.25% to 0.4%. The sequenced material came from PBMCs. The receptor set was obtained from a woman aged 25-40 years in good health and CMV-seronegative. Both conserved end residues are part of each CDR3. The D gene is left open where the match is weak. The size entry is marked missing in some rows and otherwise reads once, few, many or a size class.

D gene	V gene	J gene	clone size	CDR3 DNA	CDR3 protein
.	TRBV10-1	TRBJ2-3	.	TGCGCCAGCAGTTTAGGACAAGCACCCACAGATACGCAGTATTTT	CASSLGQAPTDTQYF
.	TRBV6-1	TRBJ1-5	.	TGTGCCAGCAGGGCAGGGTTGGGTCAGCCCCAGCATTTT	CASRAGLGQPQHF
.	TRBV7-9	TRBJ2-5	.	TGTGCCAGCAGCACGATAGGGGTCAGGTCCATGGTAGAGACCCAGTACTTC	CASSTIGVRSMVETQYF
.	TRBV2	TRBJ2-5	.	TGTGCCAGCAGTGGAGGAGGGGTCGAGACCCAGTACTTC	CASSGGGVETQYF
.	TRBV7-2	TRBJ2-7	few	TGTGCCAGCAGCTTAGAAAGCCGAAAACCGTACGAGCAGTACTTC	CASSLESRKPYEQYF
TRBD2	TRBV11-3	TRBJ2-1	.	TGTGCCAGCAGCCAGAGGACTAGCGGGAGGGGTGATGAGCAGTTCTTC	CASSQRTSGRGDEQFF
.	TRBV7-9	TRBJ1-1	.	TGTGCCAGCAGCCGGAGGGGGGGGTTTGAAGCTTTCTTT	CASSRRGGFEAFF
.	TRBV6-6	TRBJ1-3	few	TGTGCCAGCACGGTTTCGGGGGTTCGGAACACCATATATTTT	CASTVSGVRNTIYF
.	TRBV5-1	TRBJ2-2	.	TGCGCCAGCAGCTCACCGGGACATCTGAACACCGGGGAGCTGTTTTTT	CASSSPGHLNTGELFF
.	TRBV28	TRBJ2-5	.	TGTGCCACCCCTCAAGAGACCCAGTACTTC	CATPQETQYF
.	TRBV28	TRBJ2-7	.	TGTGCCAGCCAACAGGGCCTCTACGAGCAGTACTTC	CASQQGLYEQYF
.	TRBV28	TRBJ2-5	.	TGTGCCAGCAGATCGGAGGGAGAGACCCAGTACTTC	CASRSEGETQYF
TRBD2	TRBV4-2	TRBJ2-5	.	TGTGCCAGCAGCCGAGCGGGAGTTAAAGAGACCCAGTACTTC	CASSRAGVKETQYF
.	TRBV2	TRBJ2-1	.	TGTGCCAGCAGTGCCAGCCTAGCAAAGGGTGAGCAGTTCTTC	CASSASLAKGEQFF
.	TRBV18	TRBJ2-1	.	TGTGCCAGCTCAAACACGGACACCCATGAGCAGTTCTTC	CASSNTDTHEQFF
TRBD1	TRBV10-1	TRBJ2-7	.	TGCGCCAGCCTCACAGGGGGAAGGCGCCCCGAGCAGTACTTC	CASLTGGRRPEQYF
.	TRBV9	TRBJ2-7	.	TGTGCCAGCAGCGTAGAGGACAACTCCTACGAGCAGTACTTC	CASSVEDNSYEQYF
.	TRBV6-5	TRBJ1-3	.	TGTGCCACCGGGTCAGGGGGAAACACCATATATTTT	CATGSGGNTIYF
.	TRBV19	TRBJ1-5	.	TGTGCCAGTAGTATTCATGAGGGTTTAAATCAGCCCCAGCATTTT	CASSIHEGLNQPQHF
TRBD2	TRBV6-5	TRBJ2-5	.	TGTGCCAGCAGTTACTTGGGCGGGGGCCAAGAGACCCAGTACTTC	CASSYLGGGQETQYF
TRBD2	TRBV10-3	TRBJ2-7	.	TGTGCCATCGAGGGTAGCGGGAGCTCCGAGCAGTACTTC	CAIEGSGSSEQYF
.	TRBV7-9	TRBJ1-5	.	TGTGCCAGCAGCTTAAGGGGGGGTCAGCCCCAGCATTTT	CASSLRGGQPQHF
TRBD2	TRBV11-2	TRBJ2-3	.	TGTGCCAGCAGCCCGGGACTAGCGACAGATACGCAGTATTTT	CASSPGLATDTQYF
.	TRBV10-3	TRBJ1-1	.	TGTGCCATCTCCCCGGGGGGGTACAACACTGAAGCTTTCTTT	CAISPGGYNTEAFF
.	TRBV6-5	TRBJ1-5	.	TGTGCCAGCAGTTACGGGGGAGGGGGTGGCCAGCCCCAGCATTTT	CASSYGGGGGQPQHF
TRBD1	TRBV7-9	TRBJ2-1	.	TGTGCCAGCAGCGCCAACAGGGGGCGGCCTGCGAGTGAGCAGTTCTTC	CASSANRGRPASEQFF
.	TRBV5-1	TRBJ1-1	.	TGCGCCAGCACCCTCTCGACTGGGGGAGGGACTGAAGCTTTCTTT	CASTLSTGGGTEAFF
.	TRBV28	TRBJ2-5	.	TGTGCCAGCGAAGGGGGACAAGAGACCCAGTACTTC	CASEGGQETQYF
.	TRBV2	TRBJ2-7	.	TGTGCCAGCAACTCGGGACTTGGAGCCTACGAGCAGTACTTC	CASNSGLGAYEQYF
TRBD1	TRBV29-1	TRBJ2-7	few	TGCAGCGTTATCCGGGACAGGGATACCTACGAGCAGTACTTC	CSVIRDRDTYEQYF
.	TRBV5-1	TRBJ2-3	.	TGCGCCAGCAGCTCTCAGAGGGATACGCAGTATTTT	CASSSQRDTQYF
.	TRBV10-3	TRBJ2-3	.	TGTGCCATCGCGTCGGGGGGCGGGGATACGCAGTATTTT	CAIASGGGDTQYF
.	TRBV7-9	TRBJ2-1	once	TGTGCCAGCAGCTTAGGAGACACCGGGGTGAGGAATGAGCAGTTCTTC	CASSLGDTGVRNEQFF
TRBD1	TRBV5-1	TRBJ1-1	.	TGCGCCAGCAGCGCCACAGGGGGCGCCGATGCTTTCTTT	CASSATGGADAFF
.	TRBV7-8	TRBJ1-1	.	TGTGCCAGCAGCTTTGGACACCTGAACACTGAAGCTTTCTTT	CASSFGHLNTEAFF
TRBD2	TRBV6-1	TRBJ2-7	once	TGTGCCAGCAGTTCCCCTCAGACTAGCCAGAACGAGCAGTACTTC	CASSSPQTSQNEQYF
TRBD1	TRBV7-9	TRBJ2-3	.	TGTGCCAGCAGCGGGGACAGTCTTGGGGCAGATACGCAGTATTTT	CASSGDSLGADTQYF
TRBD2	TRBV2	TRBJ2-1	.	TGTGCCAGCAGTGAAGGGACACTAGCGGGAGAGAACTACAATGAGCAGTTCTTC	CASSEGTLAGENYNEQFF
.	TRBV5-4	TRBJ1-3	few	TGTGCCAGCACCTCACAGGACGGGTCTGGAAACACCATATATTTT	CASTSQDGSGNTIYF
.	TRBV4-2	TRBJ2-2	.	TGTGCCAGCAGCCAAGGGGGCAGCTTGAACACCGGGGAGCTGTTTTTT	CASSQGGSLNTGELFF
.	TRBV28	TRBJ1-1	.	TGTGCCAGCAGTGGCGAAGGAGTTGAAGCTTTCTTT	CASSGEGVEAFF
.	TRBV5-1	TRBJ2-7	.	TGCGCCAGCAGCTTGGTTCCAGACTCCTACGAGCAGTACTTC	CASSLVPDSYEQYF
.	TRBV4-1	TRBJ2-7	.	TGCGCCAGCAGCCACCAAGCGACCTCCTACGAGCAGTACTTC	CASSHQATSYEQYF
TRBD2	TRBV6-5	TRBJ2-7	.	TGTGCCAGCAGAGCTAGCGGGAACTACGAGCAGTACTTC	CASRASGNYEQYF
.	TRBV28	TRBJ2-7	.	TGTGCCAGCAGTTTCTCGGGAGTACGCTCCTACGAGCAGTACTTC	CASSFSGVRSYEQYF
.	TRBV7-3	TRBJ1-1	.	TGTGCCAGCAGCTTATCGGTGAACACTGAAGCTTTCTTT	CASSLSVNTEAFF
TRBD1	TRBV7-3	TRBJ2-4	.	TGTGCCAGCAGCTTGACAGGGGCAGGAAACATTCAGTACTTC	CASSLTGAGNIQYF
TRBD1	TRBV19	TRBJ1-5	.	TGTGCCAGTAGACGTAGGGACAGAAATCAGCCCCAGCATTTT	CASRRRDRNQPQHF
.	TRBV11-2	TRBJ2-3	.	TGTGCCAGCAGCTCTCCGTCTCGCGGCACAGATACGCAGTATTTT	CASSSPSRGTDTQYF
.	TRBV9	TRBJ2-2	.	TGTGCCAGCAGCGTACAGTTCGGGACCGGGGAGCTGTTTTTT	CASSVQFGTGELFF
TRBD2	TRBV28	TRBJ2-1	.	TGTGCCAGCAGTTTAAGCGGGGACTACAATGAGCAGTTCTTC	CASSLSGDYNEQFF
.	TRBV6-1	TRBJ2-7	.	TGTGCCAGCTCCCAGTCTAGCTCCTACGAGCAGTACTTC	CASSQSSSYEQYF
.	TRBV7-3	TRBJ2-1	.	TGTGCCAGCAGCTTAGTTCGGACTGGATACAATGAGCAGTTCTTC	CASSLVRTGYNEQFF
TRBD2	TRBV4-1	TRBJ2-2	.	TGCGCCAGCAGCCGCGACCCAGCGGGAAACACCGGGGAGCTGTTTTTT	CASSRDPAGNTGELFF
TRBD2	TRBV30	TRBJ2-7	once	TGTGCCTGGGTAGCGGGGGTCGCGGGGGAGCAGTACTTC	CAWVAGVAGEQYF
.	TRBV6-5	TRBJ2-1	.	TGTGCCAGCAGCCCATTGAGCTCCTACAATGAGCAGTTCTTC	CASSPLSSYNEQFF
.	TRBV19	TRBJ2-1	.	TGTGCCAGTAGTATAGCCATCAGCTCCTACAATGAGCAGTTCTTC	CASSIAISSYNEQFF
.	TRBV27	TRBJ2-6	.	TGTGCCACGAGGTACTCTGGGGCCAACGTCCTGACTTTC	CATRYSGANVLTF
TRBD1	TRBV9	TRBJ1-1	.	TGTGCCAGCAGCGCTGGGACAGAGGGGACTGAAGCTTTCTTT	CASSAGTEGTEAFF
.	TRBV21-1	TRBJ2-2	.	TGTGCCAGCAGCAAAGGGGGGGGGACACTCTCCACCGGGGAGCTGTTTTTT	CASSKGGGTLSTGELFF